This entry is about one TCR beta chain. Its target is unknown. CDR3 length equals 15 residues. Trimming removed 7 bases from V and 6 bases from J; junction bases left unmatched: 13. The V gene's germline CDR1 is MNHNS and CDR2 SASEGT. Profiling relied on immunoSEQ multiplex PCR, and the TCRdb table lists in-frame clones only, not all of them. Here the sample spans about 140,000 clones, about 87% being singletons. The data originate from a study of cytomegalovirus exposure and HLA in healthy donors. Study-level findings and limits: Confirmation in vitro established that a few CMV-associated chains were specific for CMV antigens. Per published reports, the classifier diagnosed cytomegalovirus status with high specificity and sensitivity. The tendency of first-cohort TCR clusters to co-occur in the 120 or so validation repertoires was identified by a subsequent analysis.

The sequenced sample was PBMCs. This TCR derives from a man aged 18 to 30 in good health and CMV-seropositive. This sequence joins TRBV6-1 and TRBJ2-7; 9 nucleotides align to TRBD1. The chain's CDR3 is CASMYGTGIDREQYF. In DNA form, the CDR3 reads TGTGCCAGCATGTACGGGACAGGGATCGATCGCGAGCAGTACTTC.